The rows below give T cell receptor beta chains drawn from one sample of a study of blood T cells in healthy people across ages. One entry per CDR3 protein results from TCRdb running MiXCR on the 5' RACE reads. Of about 970,000 distinct CDR3 sequences listed, 51% are singletons. Specimen: blood. The receptor source for this set is an older woman in good health. CDR3s include the opening cysteine and the closing phenylalanine or tryptophan. D genes are given only for firm matches. Not all rows give a size; the values are once, few, many and, for expanded clones, a class.

TRBV28	TRBJ2-7	NA	NA	CASKTAAARLTYEQYF	TGTGCCAGTAAGACGGCGGCGGCACGGCTTACCTACGAGCAGTACTTC
TRBV12-3/TRBV12-4	TRBJ2-5	NA	NA	CASSRLGTVETQYF	TGTGCCAGCAGCCGACTAGGGACAGTGGAGACCCAGTACTTC
TRBV28	TRBJ2-2	NA	NA	CASSLRSYTGELFF	TGTGCCAGCAGTCTCCGATCTTACACCGGGGAGCTGTTTTTT
TRBV12-3/TRBV12-4	TRBJ1-2	NA	NA	CASSYQNTNYGYTF	TGTGCCAGCAGTTATCAGAACACTAACTATGGCTACACCTTC
TRBV6-2/TRBV6-3	TRBJ2-1	NA	NA	CASSPPSVYNEQFF	TGTGCCAGCAGTCCCCCTAGCGTTTACAATGAGCAGTTCTTC
TRBV20-1	TRBJ1-2	NA	NA	CSARARAGYTF	TGCAGTGCTAGAGCCAGGGCCGGCTACACCTTC
TRBV29-1	TRBJ1-1	NA	few	CSSGWNTEAFF	TGCAGCTCCGGTTGGAACACTGAAGCTTTCTTT
TRBV15	TRBJ2-5	NA	few	CATEDLYKGETQYF	TGTGCCACAGAGGACCTCTACAAGGGAGAGACCCAGTACTTC
TRBV2	TRBJ2-1	TRBD2	NA	CASGGSGGTYNEQFF	TGTGCCAGCGGGGGGTCGGGAGGGACTTACAATGAGCAGTTCTTC
TRBV24-1	TRBJ2-7	NA	few	CATSEAGAVHEQYF	TGTGCCACCAGTGAGGCAGGAGCGGTCCACGAGCAGTACTTC
TRBV3-1	TRBJ2-7	TRBD2	NA	CASSQASSGTYEQYF	TGTGCCAGCAGCCAAGCGTCTAGCGGGACTTACGAGCAGTACTTC
TRBV27	TRBJ2-1	TRBD1	NA	CASNPGQGYNEQFF	TGTGCCAGCAACCCGGGACAGGGCTACAATGAGCAGTTCTTC
TRBV29-1	TRBJ2-7	TRBD2	NA	CSVLAGAYEQHF	TGCAGCGTTCTAGCGGGAGCCTACGAGCAGCACTTC
TRBV20-1	TRBJ2-1	TRBD2	NA	CSASPGLRNEQFF	TGCAGTGCTAGCCCGGGACTACGCAATGAGCAGTTCTTC
TRBV29-1	TRBJ2-6	TRBD2	few	CSVTSGRAGAVSGANVLTF	TGCAGCGTGACTAGCGGGAGGGCTGGGGCTGTCTCTGGGGCCAACGTCCTGACTTTC
TRBV7-2	TRBJ2-5	NA	NA	CASSATTLETQYF	TGTGCCAGCAGTGCGACCACCTTAGAGACCCAGTACTTC
TRBV3-1	TRBJ2-7	NA	few	CASSQFNEQYF	TGTGCCAGCAGCCAGTTCAACGAGCAGTACTTC
TRBV7-9	TRBJ2-1	TRBD2	NA	CASSVGGRAAYNEQFF	TGTGCCAGCAGCGTCGGCGGGAGGGCCGCCTACAATGAGCAGTTCTTC
TRBV6-6	TRBJ2-5	TRBD2	once	CASSYQGGREETQYF	TGTGCCAGCAGTTACCAGGGCGGGAGAGAAGAGACCCAGTACTTC
TRBV28	TRBJ1-6	NA	NA	CASSPPEYNSPLHF	TGTGCCAGCAGTCCCCCGGAGTATAATTCACCCCTCCACTTT
TRBV4-2	TRBJ2-7	TRBD2	few	CASSQVISSGSIYEQYF	TGTGCCAGCAGCCAAGTAATCAGCAGCGGGAGTATCTACGAGCAGTACTTC
TRBV6-2/TRBV6-3	TRBJ2-3	NA	NA	CASRRGWNTDTQYF	TGTGCCAGCAGACGAGGGTGGAACACAGATACGCAGTATTTT
TRBV6-1	TRBJ2-7	TRBD1	NA	CASSVQGASSEQYF	TGTGCCAGCAGTGTGCAGGGGGCGTCTAGCGAGCAGTACTTC
TRBV11-2	TRBJ2-1	NA	NA	CASSLGPKNYNEQFF	TGTGCCAGCAGCTTAGGACCGAAGAATTACAATGAGCAGTTCTTC
TRBV14	TRBJ2-7	NA	NA	CASSPPWPYEQYF	TGTGCCAGCAGCCCCCCATGGCCCTACGAGCAGTACTTC
TRBV7-9	TRBJ2-3	TRBD1	NA	CASSQPRGQGGTDTQYF	TGTGCCAGCAGCCAACCCCGGGGACAGGGAGGCACAGATACGCAGTATTTT
TRBV29-1	TRBJ2-7	TRBD1	NA	CSVHDRVEYNEQYF	TGCAGCGTCCACGACAGGGTGGAGTACAATGAGCAGTACTTC
TRBV10-3	TRBJ2-7	TRBD1	NA	CAIRPRQGAYEQYF	TGTGCCATCAGACCTAGACAGGGGGCCTACGAGCAGTACTTC
TRBV4-1	TRBJ2-1	TRBD2	NA	CASSERTSGRDGEQFF	TGTGCCAGCAGCGAACGGACTAGCGGGCGAGACGGTGAGCAGTTCTTC
TRBV5-4	TRBJ2-7	NA	NA	CASSSKLGNYEQYF	TGTGCCAGCAGCTCCAAGCTGGGAAATTACGAGCAGTACTTC
TRBV7-2	TRBJ1-2	NA	NA	CASSLAREYGYTF	TGTGCCAGCAGCTTAGCCCGGGAGTATGGCTACACCTTC
TRBV7-9	TRBJ2-3	NA	NA	CASSWRRGRWDTQYF	TGTGCCAGCAGCTGGCGCCGAGGGCGGTGGGATACGCAGTATTTT
TRBV7-9	TRBJ2-7	NA	NA	CASSFQDEQYF	TGTGCCAGCAGCTTTCAGGACGAGCAGTACTTC
TRBV4-3	TRBJ2-1	TRBD2	NA	CASSRVLAGVLANEQFF	TGCGCCAGCAGCCGAGTTTTAGCGGGAGTTCTAGCCAATGAGCAGTTCTTC
TRBV7-3	TRBJ1-3	TRBD1	NA	CASSPRGGSGNTIYF	TGTGCCAGCAGTCCCAGGGGGGGCTCTGGAAACACCATATATTTT
TRBV7-2	TRBJ2-7	NA	few	CASSLSGSSPASEQYF	TGTGCCAGCAGCCTCTCCGGGAGTAGCCCTGCTAGCGAGCAGTACTTC
TRBV27	TRBJ1-1	NA	NA	CASRPSRGLNTEAFF	TGTGCCAGCAGACCGAGTAGGGGCCTGAACACTGAAGCTTTCTTT
TRBV4-3	TRBJ2-1	TRBD2	NA	CASSQELAGPYNEQFF	TGCGCCAGCAGCCAAGAACTAGCGGGTCCGTACAATGAGCAGTTCTTC
TRBV20-1	TRBJ2-1	NA	few	CSAEGPRGDEQFF	TGCAGTGCTGAGGGGCCGAGAGGCGATGAGCAGTTCTTC
TRBV5-6	TRBJ2-7	TRBD2	NA	CASHYGGAYEQYF	TGTGCCAGCCACTATGGGGGGGCCTACGAGCAGTACTTC
TRBV7-9	TRBJ2-7	NA	NA	CASSRNGAGAYEQYF	TGTGCCAGCAGCCGAAACGGCGCCGGAGCATACGAGCAGTACTTC
TRBV6-2/TRBV6-3	TRBJ2-6	NA	few	CASRDHSGANVLTF	TGTGCCAGCAGGGATCACTCTGGGGCCAACGTCCTGACTTTC
TRBV11-1	TRBJ2-3	NA	NA	CASRPTMGRTYSRLGTDTQYF	TGTGCCAGCAGGCCGACTATGGGGCGAACCTATAGTAGACTTGGCACAGATACGCAGTATTTT
TRBV29-1	TRBJ1-1	NA	many	CSVKFGDTEAFF	TGCAGCGTGAAATTTGGGGACACTGAAGCTTTCTTT
TRBV20-1	TRBJ1-4	NA	NA	CSATLQGSYFALINEKLFF	TGCAGTGCTACGCTACAGGGTTCTTATTTCGCCTTGATTAATGAAAAACTGTTTTTT
TRBV7-9	TRBJ1-1	NA	NA	CASSSDTNTEAFF	TGTGCCAGCAGCTCGGACACAAACACTGAAGCTTTCTTT
TRBV14	TRBJ1-2	NA	many	CASSQLTDFYGYTF	TGTGCCAGCAGCCAACTGACGGACTTCTATGGCTACACCTTC
TRBV18	TRBJ2-6	NA	NA	CASSSQGPSSGANVLTF	TGTGCCAGCTCATCCCAGGGCCCCAGCTCCGGGGCCAACGTCCTGACTTTC